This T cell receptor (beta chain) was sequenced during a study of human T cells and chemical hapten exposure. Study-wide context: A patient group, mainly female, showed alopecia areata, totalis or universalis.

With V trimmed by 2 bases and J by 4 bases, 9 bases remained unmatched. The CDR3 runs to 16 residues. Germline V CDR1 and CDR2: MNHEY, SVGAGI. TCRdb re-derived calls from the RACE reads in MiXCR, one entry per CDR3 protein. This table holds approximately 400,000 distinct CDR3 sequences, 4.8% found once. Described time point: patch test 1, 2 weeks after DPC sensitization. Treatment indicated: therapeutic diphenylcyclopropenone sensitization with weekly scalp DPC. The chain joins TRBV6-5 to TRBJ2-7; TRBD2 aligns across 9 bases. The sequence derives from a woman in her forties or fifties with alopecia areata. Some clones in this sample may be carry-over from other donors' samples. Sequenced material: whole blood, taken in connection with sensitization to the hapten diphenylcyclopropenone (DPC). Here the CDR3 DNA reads TGTGCCAGCAGTTACGGTGCGGGGGGGCGTCGGTACGAGCAGTACTTC. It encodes CASSYGAGGRRYEQYF.